This T cell receptor (beta chain) was recovered during a study of shared clonotypes between healthy human individuals (dated by TCRdb to the early 2020s). Notes on the research overall: A couple of women and a few men aged 18 to 49 years were included in the cohort. For each donor, three plates each were used for CD4 naive and CD4 memory, two plates were used for CD8 naive, and one plate was used for CD8 memory. To estimate repertoire size and how much clonotypes are shared between individuals, the study performed deep sequencing of blood TCR repertoires from about five healthy adults. Per donor, leukapheresis produced somewhere between about 0.94 and 9.5 billion PBMCs. Different laboratories and diverse techniques were used to prepare libraries and sequence TCR repertoires, to increase sequencing depth and limit assay-specific biases.

Using the deep immunoSEQ assay, TCR CDR3 regions were amplified from genomic DNA by multiplex PCR. Extracted genomic DNA from each cell subset was spread evenly across all wells of several immunoSEQ 96-well plates, with each plate serving as a replicate. For sorted subsets, approximately 190 ng of genomic DNA, equivalent to 25,000 to 30,000 T cell genomes, went into each replicate PCR. Purified libraries were quantified with a Qubit 3.0 fluorometer, sized on a Bioanalyzer 2100, and re-quantified with the KAPA Library Quantification kit. Every immunoSEQ 96-well plate was sequenced on a dedicated single-read 150-cycle Illumina NextSeq 550 flow cell. Per the original workflow: Because the immunoSEQ output included only junctional sequences and no quality scores, the filtering could not be the same as the filtering used for full-length reads. To assign V/J genes and CDR3, sequences were annotated against IMGT germline references using PyIR, a Python wrapper for IgBLAST v1.9. Any read was removed if the V/J assignment was weak (E-value above 1e-6), the CDR3 was missing, or the read contained stop codons, out-of-frame junctions, or ambiguous translated residues. V3J clonotypes were defined as sequences sharing the same inferred V gene, J gene, and CDR3 amino acid sequence. Percentage overlap between repertoires was computed as shared unique clonotypes divided by the size of the smaller repertoire. Three approaches were used to assess repertoire richness: RTK rarefaction, the Chao1 estimator, and Recon v2.1 estimates of unobserved clonotypes. For all TCRbeta clonotypes obtained by the gDNA method from a handful of donors, generation probabilities were computed with OLGA. Imported from immuneACCESS, the table was reduced by TCRdb to in-frame sequences with V and J called. These copies leave out some clones; in studies compared against another copy, an unresolved V gene accounts for under half, and the cause of the remainder is not known. The V and J calls and clone size were taken over from that table, and D and trimming were inferred from the DNA. Across this sample there are around 700,000 clones, with roughly 78% seen only once. The top ten clonotypes cover roughly 1.8% of the sample.

The germline V gene sets CDR1 to SNHLY and CDR2 to FYNNEI. The trim is 5 bases for V and 0 bases for J, with a gap of 19 bases between the germline ends. Including cysteine and phenylalanine, the CDR3 has 17 amino acids. Just the 51-base CDR3 DNA is kept, in frame starting at base 1. Study-wide findings and limitations: Naive subsets generally had larger estimated clonotype richness than memory subsets did. Sampling was restricted to blood, and TCR repertoires in tissues likely differ from the TCR repertoires found in blood. The genetic and exposure-history diversity represented was limited by the small number of donors. Rarefaction of sorted-subset datasets indicated incomplete sequencing despite the large sequencing depth. Pairwise subsampling led to the expectation that sequencing depth would affect the degree of clonotype sharing among donors. Compared with non-shared clonotypes, clonotypes shared by all four sorted-subset donors had higher generation probabilities. About 5% of naive CD4, roughly 3.6% of naive CD8, about 2.4% of memory CD4, and around 0.42% of memory CD8 clonotypes were shared across a few donors.

As for this clone: Its antigen is still unknown. Within one base of it there is no much larger clone, and no base qualities were kept.

Donors were healthy HIV-negative adults with no recently reported acute infections or vaccinations. Only Caucasian adults living in Nashville, Tennessee, USA were represented among the donors. Magnetic negative selection was used to enrich CD4+ T cells, after which naive cells were positively selected on CD45RA and the negative fraction became the memory subset. After blood collection by leukapheresis, PBMCs were isolated using Ficoll-Histopaque density gradient centrifugation and then cryopreserved in the vapor phase of liquid nitrogen. Purity and quantity of every magnetically sorted T cell population were checked by analytical flow cytometry. Genomic DNA was isolated from each sorted fraction and quantified by UV absorbance on a Nanodrop 2000c.

The TCR comes from a woman aged 30 to 39 in good health. Sequenced sample: memory CD4+ T cells sorted from blood. The cell subset or site label here, explained by the study, means: CD45RA-negative fraction. The chain was built from TRBV2 and TRBJ1-1, with the D gene uncertain. DNA sequence: TGTGCCAGCAGTCCTCACGGGCAGAATCTAATGAACACTGAAGCTTTCTTT. It is translated as CASSPHGQNLMNTEAFF.